Below, 4 T cell receptor beta chains from the same sample are listed, as sequenced in a study of T-cell memory formation after mild COVID-19 (dated by TCRdb to the early 2020s). Preparation of the library involved 5' RACE. This sample was sequenced with an Illumina NovaSeq 6000. TCRdb handled the public reads itself, with Q25 trimming in fastp and clone calling in MiXCR, and kept productive beta chains. Every entry covers one CDR3 protein and lists the most common genes and DNA from its rows. The sample records about 430,000 distinct CDR3 sequences, roughly 18% of which are singletons. The top ten clonotypes cover 20% to 25% of the sample. The sample consisted of PBMCs or a T cell subset sorted from them (not recorded which). The receptors stem from a man aged 18 to 29 who had mild COVID-19 (a few samples of this study predate the infection). The sample titles of this study are shuffled in the database, so cell type and time point are left out; the donor was told from shared clones.

The chain employs TRBV4-3 and TRBJ2-2, with D maybe TRBD1 (5 bases). The V end lost 4 bases, the J end lost 4 bases, and 22 bases lay between the germline ends. The germline V gene has CDR1 LGHNA and CDR2 YSLEER. The CDR3 is made up of 18 amino acids. In nucleotides, the CDR3 is TGCGCCAGCAGCCCACACTCAACAGGACATGGCGGCACCGGGGAGCTGTTTTTT. Translating it yields CASSPHSTGHGGTGELFF.

The J gene is TRBJ2-6, the V gene TRBV5-1; TRBD1 or TRBD2 may be the D gene (5 bases each). Germline loops: CDR1 SGHRS, CDR2 YFSETQ. This CDR3 has 14 residues. V was shortened by 4 bases and J by 4 bases, with 9 bases between the two germline ends. The CDR3 protein is CASSDEGGANVLTF. The CDR3 DNA sequence: TGCGCCAGCAGCGACGAGGGGGGGGCCAACGTCCTGACTTTC.

The V gene is TRBV5-1, the J gene TRBJ1-3; D not certain. V lost 0 bases and J lost 5, with 18 bases in between. CDR1 and CDR2 (germline): SGHRS, YFSETQ. The CDR3 runs to 17 residues. The CDR3 DNA sequence: TGCGCCAGCAGCTTGGGGGCCAGTCTTACTGAGCGAAACACCATATATTTT. Residues: CASSLGASLTERNTIYF.

This clonotype was counted only a few times. The gene calls are TRBV6-2 or TRBV6-3 and TRBJ2-2; the D call may be TRBD1 or TRBD2 (5 bases each). CDR3 length equals 16 residues. V lost 2 bases and J 0 bases, leaving 10 bases between the germline ends. The germline V gene encodes CDR1 MNHEY and CDR2 SVGEGT. The CDR3 here is CASSYQGRTNTGELFF. The CDR3 bases are TGTGCCAGCAGTTACCAGGGACGAACGAACACCGGGGAGCTGTTTTTT.